These T cell receptor beta chains were read from a single sample in a study of technical replicates of blood from a few donors. Sequenced by immunoSEQ multiplex PCR; TCRdb stores in-frame clones only, minus some. The data contain about 88,000 clones, around 93% of them singletons. The source material was T cells isolated from PBMCs. The receptors were sampled from a human donor in good health. Each CDR3 is given with its conserved first and last residue. The D gene is left open where the match is weak. The size entry is marked missing in some rows and otherwise reads once, few, many or a size class.

d_gene: TRBD1
j_gene: TRBJ2-7
abundance: .
v_gene: TRBV28
CDR3aa: CASSSPRQGAYEQYF
CDR3nt: TGTGCCAGCAGTTCCCCCCGACAGGGGGCCTACGAGCAGTACTTC

d_gene: .
j_gene: TRBJ1-1
abundance: .
v_gene: TRBV2
CDR3aa: CASSDPTAGRTEAFF
CDR3nt: TGTGCCAGCAGTGACCCCACGGCAGGAAGAACTGAAGCTTTCTTT

d_gene: TRBD2
j_gene: TRBJ2-7
abundance: .
v_gene: TRBV19
CDR3aa: CATDVAGTSNEQYF
CDR3nt: TGTGCCACCGACGTAGCGGGAACCTCTAACGAGCAGTACTTC

d_gene: TRBD2
j_gene: TRBJ2-1
abundance: .
v_gene: TRBV7-9
CDR3aa: CASSASGLGSYNEQFF
CDR3nt: TGTGCCAGCAGCGCATCGGGACTAGGTTCCTACAATGAGCAGTTCTTC

d_gene: TRBD2
j_gene: TRBJ2-7
abundance: .
v_gene: TRBV7-3
CDR3aa: CASSLHASGNYEQYF
CDR3nt: TGTGCCAGCAGCTTACACGCTAGCGGGAATTACGAGCAGTACTTC

d_gene: TRBD1
j_gene: TRBJ1-2
abundance: .
v_gene: TRBV6-5
CDR3aa: CASSTTGGGGGYTF
CDR3nt: TGTGCCAGCAGTACCACAGGGGGAGGAGGTGGCTACACCTTC

d_gene: .
j_gene: TRBJ2-5
abundance: .
v_gene: TRBV27
CDR3aa: CASSFATPQETQYF
CDR3nt: TGTGCCAGCAGTTTCGCGACACCCCAAGAGACCCAGTACTTC

d_gene: TRBD1
j_gene: TRBJ1-1
abundance: once
v_gene: TRBV18
CDR3aa: CASSRGQGEATEAFF
CDR3nt: TGTGCCAGCTCACGGGGACAGGGGGAGGCCACTGAAGCTTTCTTT

d_gene: TRBD2
j_gene: TRBJ2-5
abundance: .
v_gene: TRBV18
CDR3aa: CASSPLPPTSGVQETQYF
CDR3nt: TGTGCCAGCTCACCACTCCCCCCGACTAGCGGGGTCCAAGAGACCCAGTACTTC

d_gene: .
j_gene: TRBJ2-7
abundance: .
v_gene: TRBV9
CDR3aa: CASSVGPGPREQYF
CDR3nt: TGTGCCAGCAGCGTAGGACCAGGCCCCAGGGAGCAGTACTTC

d_gene: TRBD1
j_gene: TRBJ2-3
abundance: .
v_gene: TRBV5-6
CDR3aa: CASSGGQARLDTQYF
CDR3nt: TGTGCCAGCAGCGGAGGACAGGCAAGACTAGATACGCAGTATTTT

d_gene: TRBD1
j_gene: TRBJ2-7
abundance: once
v_gene: TRBV9
CDR3aa: CASSVEPGQYYEQYF
CDR3nt: TGTGCCAGCAGCGTAGAGCCGGGACAGTACTACGAGCAGTACTTC

d_gene: TRBD1
j_gene: TRBJ1-1
abundance: .
v_gene: TRBV5-6
CDR3aa: CASSRTGEFAEAFF
CDR3nt: TGTGCCAGCAGCAGAACAGGGGAGTTCGCTGAAGCTTTCTTT

d_gene: .
j_gene: TRBJ1-1
abundance: .
v_gene: TRBV10-2
CDR3aa: CASSEGAFNTEAFF
CDR3nt: TGCGCCAGCAGTGAGGGGGCTTTTAACACTGAAGCTTTCTTT

d_gene: .
j_gene: TRBJ2-7
abundance: once
v_gene: TRBV6-6
CDR3aa: CASSYLAVSSYEQYF
CDR3nt: TGTGCCAGCAGTTACTTGGCGGTGAGCTCCTACGAGCAGTACTTC

d_gene: .
j_gene: TRBJ1-4
abundance: .
v_gene: TRBV2
CDR3aa: CASSPGNGEKLFF
CDR3nt: TGTGCCAGCAGTCCAGGGAATGGTGAAAAACTGTTTTTT

d_gene: .
j_gene: TRBJ2-1
abundance: .
v_gene: TRBV30
CDR3aa: CAWSVTLARNEQFF
CDR3nt: TGTGCCTGGAGTGTAACCCTAGCACGCAATGAGCAGTTCTTC

d_gene: .
j_gene: TRBJ2-7
abundance: .
v_gene: TRBV7-6
CDR3aa: CASSLAAAGSISSYEQYF
CDR3nt: TGTGCCAGCAGCTTAGCGGCGGCGGGGAGCATTAGCTCCTACGAGCAGTACTTC

d_gene: TRBD2
j_gene: TRBJ2-7
abundance: once
v_gene: TRBV13
CDR3aa: CASSPSGRGSYEQYF
CDR3nt: TGTGCCAGCAGCCCCAGCGGGAGAGGGTCCTACGAGCAGTACTTC